One and the same sample provided the 8 T cell receptor beta chains below, sequenced in a study of cytomegalovirus exposure and HLA in healthy donors. The primer mix had 60 Vbeta and 13 Jbeta primers. Sequenced by immunoSEQ multiplex PCR; TCRdb stores in-frame clones only, minus some. The sample lists 100,000 or so clones; 65% to 90% were seen once. What was sequenced was PBMCs. The receptors derive from a man between 25 and 39 years old in good health and CMV-seropositive.

The rearrangement links TRBV2 to TRBJ2-3; D perhaps matches TRBD2 (6 bases). The CDR3 has 13 amino acids. V lost 7 bases, J lost 10 bases, and 18 bases lay in between. Germline CDR1 is SNHLY and CDR2 is FYNNEI. As DNA, the CDR3 is TGTGCCAGCAATGGCGGGAATCCTGGAGCGCAGTATTTT. As protein: CASNGGNPGAQYF. The entire variable domain, with the rest obtained from reference TRBV2 and TRBJ2-3, is as follows: EPEVTQTPSHQVTQMGQEVILRCVPISNHLYFYWYRQILGQKVEFLVSFYNNEISEKSEIFDDQFSVERPDGSNFTLKIRSTKLEDSAMYFCASNGGNPGAQYFGPGTRLTVL.

This sequence joins TRBV4-1 and TRBJ2-7; unclear D gene. V was cut by 1 base and J by 2 bases, with 12 bases left in between. Germline-derived CDR1 and CDR2 are MGHRA and YSYEKL. The CDR3 length is 15 residues. The CDR3 loop is CASSQVLDSTYEQYF. In DNA, the CDR3 is TGCGCCAGCAGCCAAGTTCTTGATAGCACCTACGAGCAGTACTTC.

This chain uses TRBV9 with TRBJ1-5, with a possible D match to TRBD1 (5 bases). Germline V lookup: CDR1 SGDLS, CDR2 YYNGEE. This CDR3 is built from 17 residues. Trimming stripped 0 bases from V and 0 bases from J, with 13 bases between. The CDR3 coding sequence is TGTGCCAGCAGCGTAGTAGCCAGGGTTTATAGCAATCAGCCCCAGCATTTT. Its translation is CASSVVARVYSNQPQHF.

The chain links TRBV4-1 to TRBJ2-1, with TRBD2 identical over 11 bases. The CDR3 covers 19 residues. V lost 3 bases and J lost 0; bases outside the gene matches: 10. Germline values: CDR1 MGHRA, CDR2 YSYEKL. CDR3 coding DNA: TGCGCCAGCAGCCAGTATAGCGGGGGGGCCATTAACTCCTACAATGAGCAGTTCTTC. This sequence encodes CASSQYSGGAINSYNEQFF.

CDR3: CASSLGQTDDAFF. Written as DNA, the CDR3 is TGTGCCAGCAGCTTAGGACAGACTGATGACGCTTTCTTT. The V gene is TRBV11-3, the J gene TRBJ1-1, with a weak D call TRBD1 (5 bases). CDR3 size: 13 residues. Germline V gene lookup returns CDR1 SGHNT and CDR2 YENEEA. Trimming took off 1 base at V and 11 bases at J, with 14 bases between the two ends.

The chain couples TRBV7-2 to TRBJ1-3; tentative D call: TRBD1 (6 bases). Trimming cost V 5 bases and J 7 bases, with 12 bases left between them. CDR3 length equals 13 residues. CDR1 and CDR2 (germline): SGHTA, FQGNSA. The CDR3 DNA sequence: TGTGCCAGCAGCACCCGACAGGCTAACACCATATATTTT. As protein: CASSTRQANTIYF.

This clone was detected only a few times. This chain connects TRBV6-1 to TRBJ2-1, with D perhaps TRBD2 (6 bases). Trimming took off 2 bases at V and 8 bases at J, with 13 bases between the two ends. Germline values: CDR1 MNHNS, CDR2 SASEGT. This CDR3 region has 14 residues. The CDR3 DNA reads as TGTGCCAGCAGTGAATTAATATGGGGGGATGAGCAGTTCTTC. Encoded protein: CASSELIWGDEQFF.

This clone was counted a few times. The chain links TRBV5-3 to TRBJ1-2, with 8 positions matching TRBD1. TRBV5-3 has ORF status, its function being uncertain. J lost 6 bases, V lost 4 bases, and 8 bases had no gene match. The CDR3 contains 14 residues. The CDR3 DNA sequence: TGTGCCAGAAGCCTGTGGACAGGGAGGCATGGCTACACCTTC. Its translation: CARSLWTGRHGYTF.